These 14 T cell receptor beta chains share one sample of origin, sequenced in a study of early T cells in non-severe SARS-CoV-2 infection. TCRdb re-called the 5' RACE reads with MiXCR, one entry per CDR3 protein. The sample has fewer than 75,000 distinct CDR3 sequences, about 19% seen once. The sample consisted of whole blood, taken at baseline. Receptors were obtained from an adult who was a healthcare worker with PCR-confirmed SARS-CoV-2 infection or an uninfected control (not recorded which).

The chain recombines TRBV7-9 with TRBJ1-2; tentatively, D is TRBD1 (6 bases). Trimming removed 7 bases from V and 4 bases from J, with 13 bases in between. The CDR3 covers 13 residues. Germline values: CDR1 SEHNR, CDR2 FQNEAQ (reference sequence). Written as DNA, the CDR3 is TGTGCCAGCATCCAACAGGGCCGCTATGGCTACACCTTC. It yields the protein CASIQQGRYGYTF.

The CDR3 nucleotides are TGTGCCAGCAGCCAAGAGGGTTTAGGACGGAGGGCCTCTGGGGCCAACGTCCTGACTTTC. Protein sequence: CASSQEGLGRRASGANVLTF. V and J are TRBV4-2 and TRBJ2-6; D is perhaps TRBD2 (6 bases). Trimming removed 0 bases from V and 0 bases from J, with 18 bases in between. Germline loops: CDR1 LGHNA, CDR2 YNFKEQ. The CDR3 loop spans 20 amino acids.

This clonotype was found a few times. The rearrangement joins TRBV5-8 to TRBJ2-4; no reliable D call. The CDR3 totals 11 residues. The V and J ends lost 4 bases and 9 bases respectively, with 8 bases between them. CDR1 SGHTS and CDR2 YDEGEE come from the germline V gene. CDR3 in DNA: TGTGCCAGCAGCACCCCAGGCATTCAGTACTTC. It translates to CASSTPGIQYF. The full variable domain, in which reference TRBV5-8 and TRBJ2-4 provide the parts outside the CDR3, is EAGVTQSPTHLIKTRGQQATLRCSPISGHTSVYWYQQALGLGLQFLLWYDEGEERNRGNFPPRFSGRQFPNYSSELNVNALELEDSALYLCASSTPGIQYFGAGTRLSVL.

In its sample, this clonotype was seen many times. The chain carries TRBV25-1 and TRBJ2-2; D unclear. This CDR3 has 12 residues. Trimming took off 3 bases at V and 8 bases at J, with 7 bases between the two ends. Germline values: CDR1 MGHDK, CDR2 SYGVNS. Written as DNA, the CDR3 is TGTGCCAGCAGTGACTCCGCGGGGGAGCTGTTTTTT. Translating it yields CASSDSAGELFF.

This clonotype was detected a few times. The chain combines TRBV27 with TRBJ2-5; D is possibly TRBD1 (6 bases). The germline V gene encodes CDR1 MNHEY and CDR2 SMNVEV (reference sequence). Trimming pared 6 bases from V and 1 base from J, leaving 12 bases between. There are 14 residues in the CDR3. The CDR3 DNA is TGTGCCAGCAGAACCACAGGGATCCAAGAGACCCAGTACTTC. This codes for CASRTTGIQETQYF.

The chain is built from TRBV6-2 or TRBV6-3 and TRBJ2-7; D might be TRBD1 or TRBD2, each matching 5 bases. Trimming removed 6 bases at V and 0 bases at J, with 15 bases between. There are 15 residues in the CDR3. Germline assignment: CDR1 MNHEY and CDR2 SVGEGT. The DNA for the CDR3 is TGTGCCAGCAGAGCCTCCTTTGGGGGCTCCTACGAGCAGTACTTC. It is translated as CASRASFGGSYEQYF.

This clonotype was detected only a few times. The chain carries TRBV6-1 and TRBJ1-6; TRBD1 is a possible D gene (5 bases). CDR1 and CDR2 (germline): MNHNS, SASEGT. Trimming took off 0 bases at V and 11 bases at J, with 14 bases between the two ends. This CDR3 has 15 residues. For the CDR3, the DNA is TGTGCCAGCAGTGAAGCGGGGGGTCCAAGGACACCCCTCCACTTT. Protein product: CASSEAGGPRTPLHF.

The DNA for the CDR3 is TGTGCCAGCTCACCGGGACGGCCGCTATCCGGCTACACCTTC. Encoded protein: CASSPGRPLSGYTF. This sequence joins TRBV18 and TRBJ1-2, with D possibly matching TRBD1 (5 bases). Per the germline V gene, CDR1 is KGHSH and CDR2 is LQKENI. Trimming left V 3 bases short and J 8 bases short, with 16 bases between. This CDR3 has 14 residues.

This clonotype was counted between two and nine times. The CDR3 sequence is CASSLGDRSAPLHF. In DNA, the CDR3 is TGTGCCAGCAGCTTAGGGGACAGGAGCGCACCCCTCCACTTT. The chain couples TRBV11-2 to TRBJ1-6, with 8 nucleotides matching TRBD1. Trimming took 1 base from V and 11 from J; bases not matched to a gene: 4. The germline V gene has CDR1 SGHAT and CDR2 FQNNGV. CDR3 size: 14 residues.

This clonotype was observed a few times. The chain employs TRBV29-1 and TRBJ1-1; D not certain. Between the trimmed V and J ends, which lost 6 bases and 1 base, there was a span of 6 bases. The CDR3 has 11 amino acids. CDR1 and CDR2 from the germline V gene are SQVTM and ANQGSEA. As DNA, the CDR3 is TGCAGCGTAGGAAAGAACACTGAAGCTTTCTTT. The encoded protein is CSVGKNTEAFF.

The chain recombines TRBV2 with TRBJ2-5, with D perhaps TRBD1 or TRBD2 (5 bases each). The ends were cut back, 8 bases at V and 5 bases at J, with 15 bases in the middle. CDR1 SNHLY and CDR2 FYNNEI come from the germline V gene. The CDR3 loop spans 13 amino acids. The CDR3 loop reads CASGTSGGETQYF. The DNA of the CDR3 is TGTGCCAGCGGGACCTCCGGCGGGGAGACCCAGTACTTC.

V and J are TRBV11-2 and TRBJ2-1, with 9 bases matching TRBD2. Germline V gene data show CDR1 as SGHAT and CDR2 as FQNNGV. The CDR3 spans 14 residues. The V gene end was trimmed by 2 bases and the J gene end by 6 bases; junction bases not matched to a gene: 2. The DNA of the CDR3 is TGTGCCAGCAGCTTATTGCGGGGGGGCAATGAGCAGTTCTTC. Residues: CASSLLRGGNEQFF.

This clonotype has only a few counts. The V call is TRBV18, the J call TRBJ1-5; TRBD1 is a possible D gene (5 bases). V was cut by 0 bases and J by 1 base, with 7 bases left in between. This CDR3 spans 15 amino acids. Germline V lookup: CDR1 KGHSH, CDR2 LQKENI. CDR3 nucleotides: TGTGCCAGCTCACCACCGGGGGGGAGCAATCAGCCCCAGCATTTT. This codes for CASSPPGGSNQPQHF. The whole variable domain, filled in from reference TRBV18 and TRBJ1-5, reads NAGVMQNPRHLVRRRGQEARLRCSPMKGHSHVYWYRQLPEEGLKFMVYLQKENIIDESGMPKERFSAEFPKEGPSILRIQQVVRGDSAAYFCASSPPGGSNQPQHFGDGTRLSIL.

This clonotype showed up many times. The CDR3 DNA is TGTGCCAGCAGCCAAGAAAGGGGAGCACCCCTCCACTTT. Amino acid sequence: CASSQERGAPLHF. This chain connects TRBV14 to TRBJ1-6; weak D call: TRBD1 (5 bases). The CDR3 contains 13 residues. V dropped 0 bases and J dropped 11 bases, with 8 bases sitting between them. The V gene's germline CDR1 is SGHDN and CDR2 FVKESK.